Following are 30 T cell receptor beta chains from one sample sequenced in a study of blood T cell repertoires in COVID-19. Some clones are missing from TCRdb's copy, which holds only in-frame ones; the method was immunoSEQ multiplex PCR. The table lists some 310,000 clones, around nine tenths of them singletons. The sequenced sample was PBMCs or T cells enriched from blood (not recorded which). The receptors shown here come from a woman in her twenties or thirties who had recovered from COVID-19.

The chain recombines TRBV30 with TRBJ2-1, with 8 positions matching TRBD2. Germline CDR1 is GTSNPN and CDR2 is SVGIG (reference sequence). V was clipped by 4 bases and J by 10 bases; unmatched bases: 9. The CDR3 covers 13 residues. The CDR3 region is CAWTAGLAREQFF. The CDR3 DNA reads as TGTGCCTGGACCGCCGGACTAGCCCGAGAGCAGTTCTTC. The full variable domain, in which reference TRBV30 and TRBJ2-1 provide the parts outside the CDR3, is SQTIHQWPATLVQPVGSPLSLECTVEGTSNPNLYWYRQAAGRGLQLLFYSVGIGQISSEVPQNLSASRPQDRQFILSSKKLLLSDSGFYLCAWTAGLAREQFFGPGTRLTVL.

The genes are TRBV5-1 and TRBJ2-1; TRBD1 matches at 12 bases. Germline V CDR1 and CDR2: SGHRS, YFSETQ. The CDR3 is 16 residues long. Germline trimming cut 1 base from V and 8 bases from J; bases unmatched to any gene: 7. The CDR3 sequence: CASSLNVGTGGHEQFF. The CDR3 DNA follows: TGCGCCAGCAGCTTGAATGTAGGGACAGGGGGCCATGAGCAGTTCTTC.

The DNA for the CDR3 is TGCGCCAGCAGCCCCCGGACTAGCGGGAGAGGCGGCTCCTACAATGAGCAGTTCTTC. Translating gives CASSPRTSGRGGSYNEQFF. The chain uses TRBV5-1 and TRBJ2-1; TRBD2 matches 13 bases. Germline V gene lookup returns CDR1 SGHRS and CDR2 YFSETQ. V trimming: 4 bases; J trimming: 0 bases; junction bases outside the gene matches: 10. The CDR3 sequence is 19 residues long.

The chain combines TRBV5-5 with TRBJ1-1; D not certain. Germline V gene sequence: CDR1 SGHKS, CDR2 YYEKEE (reference sequence). The ends were cut back, 4 bases at V and 6 bases at J, with 16 bases in the middle. The CDR3 is 14 amino acids. CDR3 residues: CASSPLGSRPEAFF. CDR3 bases: TGTGCCAGCAGCCCGCTGGGGAGCCGCCCTGAAGCTTTCTTT.

This rearrangement joins TRBV7-9 to TRBJ1-3; D is possibly TRBD1 (5 bases). In germline, CDR1 is SEHNR, CDR2 FQNEAQ (reference sequence). The CDR3 length is 17 residues. The ends were cut back, 1 base at V and 1 base at J, with 14 bases in the middle. The CDR3 region is CASSLGGPGESGNTIYF. The CDR3 coding sequence is TGTGCCAGCAGCTTAGGAGGGCCGGGGGAATCTGGAAACACCATATATTTT.

V and J are TRBV11-3 and TRBJ1-1; the D gene is possibly TRBD1 (5 bases). CDR1 SGHNT and CDR2 YENEEA come from the germline V gene. The V end lost 0 bases, the J end lost 4 bases, and 12 bases lay between the germline ends. The CDR3 has 15 residues. The CDR3 bases are TGTGCCAGCAGCTTAGATAACAGGCGCGGCACTGAAGCTTTCTTT. Its protein product is CASSLDNRRGTEAFF.

V is TRBV6-5 and J is TRBJ1-2, with TRBD1 matching 12 bases. V shed 6 bases, J shed 8 bases, and the junction held 10 bases outside the gene matches. The length of the CDR3 is 15 residues. Germline-derived CDR1 and CDR2 are MNHEY and SVGAGI. CDR3 bases: TGTGCCAGCAGCCCGGGACAGGGGGCCTCCGGAGGCTACACCTTC. Residues: CASSPGQGASGGYTF.

This clone was picked up one time. This chain connects TRBV28 to TRBJ2-1; D ambiguous. The CDR3 has 11 residues. CDR1 and CDR2 (germline): MDHEN, SYDVKM. The V gene lost 3 bases and the J gene lost 8 bases, with 5 bases spanning the gap. The DNA for the CDR3 is TGTGCCAGCAGTTTCCTCCATGAGCAGTTCTTC. Amino acids: CASSFLHEQFF.

The chain has TRBV12-5 and TRBJ2-1, with 7 bases identical to TRBD2. Germline assignment: CDR1 LGHNT and CDR2 FRNRAP. Trimming cost V 11 bases and J 6 bases; bases outside gene matches: 7. The CDR3 totals 12 residues. The CDR3 reads CAVGGSVNEQFF. The CDR3, as DNA: TGTGCTGTGGGGGGGTCGGTCAATGAGCAGTTCTTC.

This clone was seen a handful of times. The chain has TRBV4-1 and TRBJ1-6, with TRBD1 identical over 8 bases. This CDR3 contains 17 residues. V was pared by 0 bases and J by 6 bases, with 7 bases of the junction left unmatched. Germline loops: CDR1 MGHRA, CDR2 YSYEKL. The CDR3 bases are TGCGCCAGCAGCCAAGATGGCAGGGGGCGAAGTAATTCACCCCTCCACTTT. Translation gives CASSQDGRGRSNSPLHF.

The chain combines TRBV18 with TRBJ2-4; 16 bases are a match to TRBD2. Per germline, CDR1 KGHSH and CDR2 LQKENI. The CDR3 spans 21 residues. V trimming: 2 bases; J trimming: 0 bases; junction bases outside the gene matches: 10. The CDR3 DNA reads as TGTGCCAGCTCACCAAGCCAGGGACTAGCGGGAGGGCCTCTAGCCAAAAACATTCAGTACTTC. It codes for CASSPSQGLAGGPLAKNIQYF.

The chain is built from TRBV5-1 and TRBJ2-1; no clear D gene. CDR3 size: 16 residues. Germline V lookup: CDR1 SGHRS, CDR2 YFSETQ. Trimming shortened V by 0 bases and J by 3 bases, and 13 bases separated the two germline ends. The CDR3 sequence is CASSLGAGLGYNEQFF. Here the CDR3 DNA reads TGCGCCAGCAGCTTGGGAGCAGGTCTCGGCTACAATGAGCAGTTCTTC.

In this sample, this clone turned up a few times. This chain connects TRBV9 to TRBJ1-3; the D gene is possibly TRBD1 (6 bases). Trimming pared 4 bases from V and 1 base from J, leaving 12 bases between. The CDR3 covers 15 residues. The germline CDR1 and CDR2 sequences are SGDLS and YYNGEE. DNA of the CDR3: TGTGCCAGCAGCCCAGAGGGGACATCTGGAAACACCATATATTTT. Its protein is CASSPEGTSGNTIYF. Looking up the rest from reference TRBV9 and TRBJ1-3 gives the full variable domain: DSGVTQTPKHLITATGQRVTLRCSPRSGDLSVYWYQQSLDQGLQFLIQYYNGEERAKGNILERFSAQQFPDLHSELNLSSLELGDSALYFCASSPEGTSGNTIYFGEGSWLTVV.

The gene calls are TRBV3-1 (or the pseudogene TRBV3-2) and TRBJ2-2; 7 bases agree with TRBD1. CDR3 length: 15 residues. Trimming took 1 base from V and 6 from J; bases not matched to a gene: 5. The germline gives CDR1 LGHDT, CDR2 YNNKEL (reference sequence). The CDR3 DNA reads TGTGCCAGCAGCCAAGGGACAGGAGTCCCCGGGGAGCTGTTTTTT. Translation: CASSQGTGVPGELFF.

The chain links TRBV28 to TRBJ1-1, with unresolved D. This CDR3 spans 13 amino acids. Germline lookup yields CDR1 MDHEN and CDR2 SYDVKM. Trimming stripped 2 bases from V and 7 bases from J, with 11 bases between. CDR3 in DNA: TGTGCCAGCAGTTTAAGGGCCGGGGTTGAAGCTTTCTTT. This codes for CASSLRAGVEAFF.

The V call is TRBV5-4, the J call TRBJ2-2; possible D gene TRBD1, 5 bases. The CDR3 is made up of 15 amino acids. The V gene's germline CDR1 is SGHNT and CDR2 YYREEE (reference sequence). Trimming removed 3 bases from V and 1 base from J, with 10 bases in between. The CDR3 loop reads CASSSRRGNTGELFF. The CDR3 nucleotides read TGTGCCAGCAGCTCGCGTAGGGGGAACACCGGGGAGCTGTTTTTT.

The rearrangement links TRBV2 to TRBJ2-3; D remains unclear. Germline V lookup: CDR1 SNHLY, CDR2 FYNNEI. This CDR3 contains 11 residues. V was clipped by 7 bases and J by 4 bases, with 6 bases between them. DNA of the CDR3: TGTGCCAGCAACATGGCAGATACGCAGTATTTT. It encodes CASNMADTQYF.

The chain recombines TRBV5-1 with TRBJ1-2; 8 bases align to TRBD1. CDR1 and CDR2 from the germline V gene are SGHRS and YFSETQ. Trimming removed 4 bases from V and 6 bases from J; junction bases left unmatched: 8. The CDR3 totals 14 residues. The CDR3, as DNA: TGCGCCAGCAGCCAAACCGCAGGGGGCCATGGCTACACCTTC. It translates to CASSQTAGGHGYTF.

The genes are TRBV4-2 and TRBJ1-4, with 7 bases identical to TRBD1. V lost 1 base and J lost 2; bases outside the gene matches: 4. CDR1 LGHNA and CDR2 YNFKEQ come from the germline V gene. The CDR3 has 16 residues. The CDR3, as DNA: TGTGCCAGCAGCCAAGTGAGGGGGCAGACTAATGAAAAACTGTTTTTT. It translates to CASSQVRGQTNEKLFF.

V and J are TRBV7-9 and TRBJ2-1; 7 bases agree with TRBD2. The CDR3 covers 15 residues. V gave up 1 base and J gave up 0 bases; unmatched junction bases: 0. Germline V lookup: CDR1 SEHNR, CDR2 FQNEAQ (reference sequence). The CDR3 is CASSLGGGSYNEQFF. In nucleotides, the CDR3 is TGTGCCAGCAGCTTAGGCGGGGGCTCCTACAATGAGCAGTTCTTC.

CDR3 protein: CASSLGGKETQYF. CDR3 nucleotide sequence: TGTGCCAGCAGCTTGGGAGGGAAAGAGACCCAGTACTTC. V gene TRBV5-5 combines with J gene TRBJ2-5; TRBD2 might be the D (5 bases). Germline V gives CDR1 SGHKS, CDR2 YYEKEE (reference sequence). V lost 0 bases, J lost 3 bases, and 6 bases lay in between. The CDR3 spans 13 residues.

V is TRBV18 and J is TRBJ1-1; no reliable D call. The V end was cut by 3 bases, the J end by 0 bases, with 20 bases between. CDR1 and CDR2 from the germline V gene are KGHSH and LQKENI. The CDR3 is 18 residues long. The CDR3 DNA is TGTGCCAGCTCACCCCCGGCGAGAGGGCGCTACATGAACACTGAAGCTTTCTTT. Translated: CASSPPARGRYMNTEAFF.

The rearrangement uses TRBV18 and TRBJ1-2, with a weak D call TRBD1 (6 bases). The V end was cut by 4 bases, the J end by 8 bases, with 20 bases between. From germline, CDR1 is KGHSH and CDR2 LQKENI. The CDR3 contains 15 residues. DNA for the CDR3: TGTGCCAGCTCACGCTCAGGGGATACTATGGAGGGCTACACCTTC. Its protein is CASSRSGDTMEGYTF.

This chain links TRBV5-1 with TRBJ1-4, with D perhaps TRBD1 (5 bases). This CDR3 comprises 14 residues. CDR1 and CDR2 (germline): SGHRS, YFSETQ. Trimming removed 7 bases at V and 7 bases at J, with 17 bases between. Here the CDR3 reads CASGFGGNGEKLFF. CDR3 sequence (DNA): TGCGCCAGCGGATTCGGGGGGAATGGTGAAAAACTGTTTTTT. Filled out from reference TRBV5-1 and TRBJ1-4, the complete variable domain reads KAGVTQTPRYLIKTRGQQVTLSCSPISGHRSVSWYQQTPGQGLQFLFEYFSETQRNKGNFPGRFSGRQFSNSRSEMNVSTLELGDSALYLCASGFGGNGEKLFFGSGTQLSVL.

This chain connects TRBV6-5 to TRBJ2-7; D might be TRBD2 (6 bases). The V gene lost 4 bases and the J gene lost 3 bases, with 16 bases spanning the gap. This CDR3 comprises 15 residues. Germline values: CDR1 MNHEY, CDR2 SVGAGI. The CDR3 nucleotides are TGTGCCAGCAGTTCGAAGCGGGTCTACTACTACGAGCAGTACTTC. Its protein product is CASSSKRVYYYEQYF.

The chain recombines TRBV27 with TRBJ1-4; TRBD1 aligns across 7 bases. The germline gives CDR1 MNHEY, CDR2 SMNVEV (reference sequence). The junction had 3 bases not matched to a gene; V was cut back by 6 bases and J by 2 bases. There are 14 residues in the CDR3. In nucleotides, the CDR3 is TGTGCCAGCAGCCGACAGGGTACTAATGAAAAACTGTTTTTT. It encodes CASSRQGTNEKLFF.

The chain joins TRBV4-3 to TRBJ2-6; 7 bases are a match to TRBD1. The CDR3 consists of 16 residues. The junction had 6 bases not matched to a gene; V was cut back by 3 bases and J by 4 bases. In germline, CDR1 is LGHNA, CDR2 YSLEER. CDR3 DNA: TGCGCCAGCAGCCACGTAACAGGGGACGGGGCCAACGTCCTGACTTTC. Protein product: CASSHVTGDGANVLTF.

This clone was counted once. This chain joins TRBV4-2 and TRBJ2-2, with 7 bases lining up with TRBD2. This CDR3 comprises 16 residues. Germline lookup yields CDR1 LGHNA and CDR2 YNFKEQ. After removal of 1 base from V and 5 bases from J, the junction contained 7 bases not matched to a gene. CDR3 protein: CASSQGGGGVTGELFF. In DNA, the CDR3 is TGTGCCAGCAGCCAAGGGGGGGGAGGTGTAACCGGGGAGCTGTTTTTT.

The CDR3 is CSVEPRQGEETQYF. The CDR3 nucleotides read TGCAGCGTTGAACCCAGACAGGGGGAAGAGACCCAGTACTTC. The gene calls are TRBV29-1 and TRBJ2-5, with 9 bases identical to TRBD1. Trimming at V came to 2 bases and at J to 3 bases, leaving 4 bases not matched to a gene. This CDR3 has 14 amino acids. The germline V gene encodes CDR1 SQVTM and CDR2 ANQGSEA.

The chain employs TRBV5-1 and TRBJ2-5; 8 positions agree with TRBD2. This CDR3 has 14 amino acids. With 7 bases clipped from V and 2 bases from J, the junction kept 7 bases outside the gene matches. CDR1 is SGHRS, CDR2 YFSETQ, per germline. CDR3 loop: CASALAEGQETQYF. CDR3 DNA: TGCGCCAGCGCACTAGCGGAAGGGCAAGAGACCCAGTACTTC.